These 9 T cell receptor beta chains were sequenced from one sample in a study of OX40 agonist ivuxolimab in advanced cancers. The method was immunoSEQ multiplex PCR; TCRdb's version includes in-frame clones alone and lacks a portion of them. This sample yields about 76,000 clones, of which approximately 85% are seen a single time; roughly 0.61% belongs to the top ten. The sample in question was CD4+ or CD8+ T cells sorted from blood, obtained in a trial of the OX40 agonist ivuxolimab. These receptors all stem from an adult with an advanced solid tumor such as melanoma, head and neck, liver or kidney cancer.

This sequence joins TRBV6-1 and TRBJ1-1, with D hard to call. The CDR3 runs 13 residues. The germline gives CDR1 MNHNS, CDR2 SASEGT. V lost 3 bases, J lost 11 bases, and 16 bases lay in between. The DNA for the CDR3 is TGTGCCAGCAGTGAGTCTAGGGAGGGAAGGGCTTTCTTT. It encodes CASSESREGRAFF.

V is TRBV6-1 and J is TRBJ1-1; D not resolved. V shed 4 bases and J shed 4 bases, with 10 bases lying between them. This CDR3 region has 13 residues. Germline CDR1 MNHNS, CDR2 SASEGT. The CDR3 spells CASSGLRSTEAFF. Here the CDR3 DNA reads TGTGCCAGCAGTGGACTGAGGAGCACTGAAGCTTTCTTT.

The chain carries TRBV7-8 and TRBJ2-7, with D tentatively TRBD2 (5 bases). Germline V gene data show CDR1 as SGHVS and CDR2 as FQNEAQ. This CDR3 has 13 residues. V lost 4 bases, J lost 7 bases, and 14 bases lay in between. The CDR3 spells CASSSENRGEQYF. CDR3 sequence (DNA): TGTGCCAGCAGCTCTGAAAATCGGGGAGAGCAGTACTTC.

V gene TRBV5-4 combines with J gene TRBJ1-1, with TRBD1 as a possible D gene (5 bases). This CDR3 has 14 amino acids. Germline lookup yields CDR1 SGHNT and CDR2 YYREEE (reference sequence). Trimming cost V 5 bases and J 1 base, with 12 bases left between them. The CDR3 DNA reads TGTGCCAGCAGGACCGGGGCGGCGAACACTGAAGCTTTCTTT. Its translation: CASRTGAANTEAFF.

The CDR3 here is CASAWGMKTQYF. CDR3 sequence (DNA): TGTGCCTCCGCTTGGGGGATGAAGACCCAGTACTTC. V and J are TRBV28 and TRBJ2-5, with D perhaps given as TRBD1 or TRBD2 (5 bases each). This CDR3 has 12 amino acids. Trimming pared 11 bases from V and 6 bases from J, leaving 16 bases between. The germline V gene has CDR1 MDHEN and CDR2 SYDVKM.

The genes are TRBV18 and TRBJ1-2; TRBD1 agrees at 9 bases. J gave up 4 bases and V 3 bases, and 6 bases lay outside the gene matches. Germline loops: CDR1 KGHSH, CDR2 LQKENI. This CDR3 region has 15 residues. CDR3 in DNA: TGTGCCAGCTCACCCAACAGGGGGCGCGCCTATGGCTACACCTTC. The encoded protein is CASSPNRGRAYGYTF.

The chain joins TRBV6-6 to TRBJ1-2, with D unresolved. V lost 2 bases and J lost 2, with 6 bases in between. The CDR3 contains 13 residues. Germline CDR1 and CDR2: MNHNY and SVGAGI (reference sequence). CDR3 sequence reads: CASSYGRNYGYTF. The CDR3 nucleotides read TGTGCCAGCAGTTACGGCAGGAACTATGGCTACACCTTC.

The V and J genes are TRBV5-1 and TRBJ2-5; the D gene is possibly TRBD2 (5 bases). The V gene's germline CDR1 is SGHRS and CDR2 YFSETQ. The CDR3 sequence is 15 residues long. V was pared by 4 bases and J by 5 bases, with 18 bases between. The CDR3: CASSREKSIGETQYF. CDR3 DNA sequence: TGCGCCAGCAGCCGGGAAAAGAGCATTGGGGAGACCCAGTACTTC.

This chain connects TRBV30 to TRBJ1-1, with no clear D. The CDR3 runs to 13 residues. The germline CDR1 and CDR2 sequences are GTSNPN and SVGIG (reference sequence). V lost 1 base to trimming and J lost 8 bases, with 14 bases between them. This CDR3 is CAWSGRNVLEAFF. DNA for the CDR3: TGTGCCTGGAGTGGCAGGAATGTACTAGAAGCTTTCTTT.